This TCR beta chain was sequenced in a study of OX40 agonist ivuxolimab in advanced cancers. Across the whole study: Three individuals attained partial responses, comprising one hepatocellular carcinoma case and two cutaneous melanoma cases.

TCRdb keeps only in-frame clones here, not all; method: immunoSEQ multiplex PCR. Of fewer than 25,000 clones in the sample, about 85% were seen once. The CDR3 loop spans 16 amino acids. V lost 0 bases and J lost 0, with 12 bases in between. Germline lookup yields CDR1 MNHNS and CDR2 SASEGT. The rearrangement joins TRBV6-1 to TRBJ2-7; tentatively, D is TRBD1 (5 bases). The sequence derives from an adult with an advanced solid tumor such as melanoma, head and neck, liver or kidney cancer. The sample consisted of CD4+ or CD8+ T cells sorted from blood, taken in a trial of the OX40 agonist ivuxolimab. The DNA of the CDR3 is TGTGCCAGCAGTGAAGCGGGAAGACAGCACTCCTACGAGCAGTACTTC. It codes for CASSEAGRQHSYEQYF.